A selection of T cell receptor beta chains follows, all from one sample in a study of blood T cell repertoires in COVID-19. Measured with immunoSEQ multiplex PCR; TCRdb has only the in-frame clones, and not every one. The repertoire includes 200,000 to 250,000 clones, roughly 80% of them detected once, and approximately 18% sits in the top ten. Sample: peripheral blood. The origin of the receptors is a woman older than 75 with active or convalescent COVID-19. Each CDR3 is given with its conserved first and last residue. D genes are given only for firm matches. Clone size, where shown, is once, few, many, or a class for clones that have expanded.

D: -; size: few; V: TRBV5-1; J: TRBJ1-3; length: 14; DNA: TGCGCCAGCAGCCCCGGCAGGGGTGGAAACACCATATATTTT; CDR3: CASSPGRGGNTIYF
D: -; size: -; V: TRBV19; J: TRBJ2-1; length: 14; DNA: TGTGCCAGTAGTATCAGATGGGGGGACAATGAGCAGTTCTTC; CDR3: CASSIRWGDNEQFF
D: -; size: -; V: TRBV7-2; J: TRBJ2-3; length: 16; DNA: TGTGCCAGCAGCTTAGGGTCCGGGTCGGGCACAGATACGCAGTATTTT; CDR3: CASSLGSGSGTDTQYF
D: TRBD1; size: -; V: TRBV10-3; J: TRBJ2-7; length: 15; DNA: TGTGCCATCAGTGACCCCGGGACAGGGACTGGTGGGTGGCACTTC; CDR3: CAISDPGTGTGGWHF
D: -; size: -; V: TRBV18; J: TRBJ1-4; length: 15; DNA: TGTGCCAGCTCATCTATTACAGGAACTAATGAAAAACTGTTTTTT; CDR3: CASSSITGTNEKLFF
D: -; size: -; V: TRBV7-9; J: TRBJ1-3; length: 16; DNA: TGTGCCAGCAGCCCCCATAATACAGGCTTCGGGGGCACCATATATTTT; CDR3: CASSPHNTGFGGTIYF
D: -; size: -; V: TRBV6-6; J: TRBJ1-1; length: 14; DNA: TGTGCCAGCAGTTACCGGCTAGGATTATCTGAAGCTTTCTTT; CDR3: CASSYRLGLSEAFF
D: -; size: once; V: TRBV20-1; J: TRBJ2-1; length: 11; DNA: TGCAGTGCTCCGCGATACAATGAGCAGTTCTTC; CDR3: CSAPRYNEQFF
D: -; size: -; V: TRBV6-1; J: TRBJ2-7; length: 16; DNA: TGTGCCAGCAGTGAATACACAGGGGGGGTGGCCTACGAGCAGTACTTC; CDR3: CASSEYTGGVAYEQYF
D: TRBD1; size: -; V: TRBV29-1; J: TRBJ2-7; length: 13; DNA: TGCAGCGTAACCGGGACAGGGTCCTACGAGCAGTACTTC; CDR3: CSVTGTGSYEQYF
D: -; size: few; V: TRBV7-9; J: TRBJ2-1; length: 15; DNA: TGTGCCAGCAGCTCCCGAGGGGGGGCCTACAATGAGCAGTTCTTC; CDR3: CASSSRGGAYNEQFF
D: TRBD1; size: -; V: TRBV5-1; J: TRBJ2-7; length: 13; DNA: TGCGCCAGCCGAGGGACAGCGACGCGGGAGCAGTACTTC; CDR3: CASRGTATREQYF
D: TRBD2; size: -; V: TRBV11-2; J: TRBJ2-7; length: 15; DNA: TGTGCCAGCAGCTTATTAGCGGGGCCGTCCTACGAGCAGTACTTC; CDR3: CASSLLAGPSYEQYF
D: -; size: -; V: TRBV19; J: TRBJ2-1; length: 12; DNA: TGTGCCAGTAGTAAGGATCGACTAGAACCAGTCTTC; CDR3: CASSKDRLEPVF
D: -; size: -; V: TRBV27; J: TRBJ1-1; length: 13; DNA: TGTGCCAGCAGCTCTGGAGGGGTCACTGAAGCTTTCTTT; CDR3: CASSSGGVTEAFF
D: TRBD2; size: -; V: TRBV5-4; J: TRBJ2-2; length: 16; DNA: TGTGCCAGCAGCTCCTACTCTAGCGGGCTCACCGGGGAGCTGTTTTTT; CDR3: CASSSYSSGLTGELFF
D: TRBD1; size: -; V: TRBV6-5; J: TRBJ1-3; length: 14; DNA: TGTGCCAGCAGGGTGGGACAGGGCAGCCACACCATATATTTT; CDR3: CASRVGQGSHTIYF
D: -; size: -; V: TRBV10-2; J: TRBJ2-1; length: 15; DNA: TGCGCCAGCAGCCCGAATTGGGGGAGGTACAATGAGCAGTTCTTC; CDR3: CASSPNWGRYNEQFF
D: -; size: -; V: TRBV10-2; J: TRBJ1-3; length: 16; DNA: TGCGCCAGCAGTGAGTCGTCCGGAGGGTATGGAAACACCATATATTTT; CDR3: CASSESSGGYGNTIYF
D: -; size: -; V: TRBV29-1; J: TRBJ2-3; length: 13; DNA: TGCAGCGTCCGGGACTTAGGGCAGGATACGCAGTATTTT; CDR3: CSVRDLGQDTQYF
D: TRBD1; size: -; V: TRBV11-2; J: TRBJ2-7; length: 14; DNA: TGTGCCAGCAGCCCCCTGGACAGGGCTTACGAGCAGTACTTC; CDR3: CASSPLDRAYEQYF
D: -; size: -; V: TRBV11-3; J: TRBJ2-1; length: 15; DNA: TGTGCCAGCAGCGGGGGCCGACGCTCCTACAATGAGCAGTTCTTC; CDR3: CASSGGRRSYNEQFF
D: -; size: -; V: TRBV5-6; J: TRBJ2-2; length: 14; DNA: TGTGCCAGCAGCTCGGGGATGTCCACCGGGGAGCTGTTTTTT; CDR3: CASSSGMSTGELFF
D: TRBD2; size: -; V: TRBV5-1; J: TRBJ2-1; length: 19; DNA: TGCGCCAGCAGCTTGGAAGCACTAGCGGGGGCCATGGGTGACAATGAGCAGTTCTTC; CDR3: CASSLEALAGAMGDNEQFF
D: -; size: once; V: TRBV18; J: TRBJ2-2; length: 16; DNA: TGTGCCAGCTCAGCGCAGGGGCCTGCGAACACCGGGGAGCTGTTTTTT; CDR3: CASSAQGPANTGELFF
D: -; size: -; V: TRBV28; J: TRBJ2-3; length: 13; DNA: TGTGCCAGCAGCACTTATAGCACAGATACGCAGTATTTT; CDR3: CASSTYSTDTQYF
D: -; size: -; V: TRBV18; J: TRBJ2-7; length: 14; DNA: TGTGCCAGCTCACCGGGGGCTGGCTCCTACGAGCAGTACTTC; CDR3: CASSPGAGSYEQYF
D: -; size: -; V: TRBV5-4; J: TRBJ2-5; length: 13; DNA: TGTGCCAGCAGCTTGGACTTTGAAGAGACCCAGTACTTC; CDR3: CASSLDFEETQYF
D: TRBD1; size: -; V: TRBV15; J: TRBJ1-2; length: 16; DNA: TGTGCCACCAGCAGAGGGGGGACAGAAACTAACTATGGCTACACCTTC; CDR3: CATSRGGTETNYGYTF
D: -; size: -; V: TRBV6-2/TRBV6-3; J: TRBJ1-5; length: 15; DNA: TGTGCCAGCAGTTACATGGGGGGTTTAAATCAGCCCCAGCATTTT; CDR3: CASSYMGGLNQPQHF
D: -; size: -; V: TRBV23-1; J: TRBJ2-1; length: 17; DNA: TGCGCCAGCAGTCATTACGGGAGACAGTGCGTGGGCAATGAGCAGTTCTTC; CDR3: CASSHYGRQCVGNEQFF
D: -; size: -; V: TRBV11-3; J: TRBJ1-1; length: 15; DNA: TGTGCCAGCAGCTTAGTATGGGAGGTGAACACTGAAGCTTTCTTT; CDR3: CASSLVWEVNTEAFF
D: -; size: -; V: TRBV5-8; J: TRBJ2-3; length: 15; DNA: TGTGCCAGCAGCTATGGCGCAGGGAAGGGAGATACGCAGTATTTT; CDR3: CASSYGAGKGDTQYF
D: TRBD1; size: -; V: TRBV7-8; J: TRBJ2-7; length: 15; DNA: TGTGCCAGCAGCTTAAGTACAGGGGGCAGGGACGAGCAGTACTTC; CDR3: CASSLSTGGRDEQYF
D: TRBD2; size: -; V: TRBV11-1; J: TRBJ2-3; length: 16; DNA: TGTGCCAGCAGCCCCTCGCTAGCGGGGGGCACAGATACGCAGTATTTT; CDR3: CASSPSLAGGTDTQYF
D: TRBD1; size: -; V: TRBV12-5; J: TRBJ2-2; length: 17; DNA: TGTGCTAGTGGTTCCACCGGGACAGGGGTTCACACCGGGGAGCTGTTTTTT; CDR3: CASGSTGTGVHTGELFF
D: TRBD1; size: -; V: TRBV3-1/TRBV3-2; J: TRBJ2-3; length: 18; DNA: TGTGCCAGCAGCCAGGAAAGGCCCGGGACAGGGAGCACAGATACGCAGTATTTT; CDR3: CASSQERPGTGSTDTQYF
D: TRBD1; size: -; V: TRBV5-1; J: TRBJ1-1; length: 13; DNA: TGCGCCAGCAGCTGGGGGACAGCATCTGAAGCTTTCTTT; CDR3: CASSWGTASEAFF
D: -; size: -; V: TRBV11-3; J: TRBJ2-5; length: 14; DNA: TGTGCCAGCAGCTTAGTTCTCAGCCAAGAGACCCAGTACTTC; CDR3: CASSLVLSQETQYF
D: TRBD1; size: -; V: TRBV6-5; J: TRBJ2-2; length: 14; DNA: TGTGCCAGTCACCGGGACAGGGGCACCGGGGAGCTGTTTTTT; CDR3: CASHRDRGTGELFF
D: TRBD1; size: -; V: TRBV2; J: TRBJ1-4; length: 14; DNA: TGTGCCAGCAGCCAACAGGGGGCTAATGAAAAACTGTTTTTT; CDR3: CASSQQGANEKLFF
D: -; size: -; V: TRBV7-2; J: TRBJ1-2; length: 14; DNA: TGTGCCAGCAACCCGACTCCGGGGAACTATGGCTACACCTTC; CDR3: CASNPTPGNYGYTF
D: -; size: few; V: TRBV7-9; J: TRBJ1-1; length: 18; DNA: TGTGCCAGCAGCTTTTTCACAGGCTCCACGTCAGGCTCCACCGGAACTTTCTTT; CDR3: CASSFFTGSTSGSTGTFF
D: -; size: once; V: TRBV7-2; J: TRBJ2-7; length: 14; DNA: TGTGCCAGCAGCTTAGCGGCGGGGAATTACGAGCAGTACTTC; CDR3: CASSLAAGNYEQYF
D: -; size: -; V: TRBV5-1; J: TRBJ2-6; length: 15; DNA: TGCGCCAGCAGTATCTTCGAGGCTGGGGCCAACGTCCTGACTTTC; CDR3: CASSIFEAGANVLTF
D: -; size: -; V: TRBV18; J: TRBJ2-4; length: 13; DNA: TGTGCCAGCTCACCAACAGAGCAAAACATTCAGTACTTC; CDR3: CASSPTEQNIQYF
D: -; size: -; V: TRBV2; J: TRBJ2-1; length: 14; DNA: TGTGCCAGCAGTGTAAGCGTTCCCGGCAATGAGCAGTTCTTC; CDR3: CASSVSVPGNEQFF
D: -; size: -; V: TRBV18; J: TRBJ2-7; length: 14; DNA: TGTGCCAGCTCACCAACGATGCCTAGCAACGAGCAGTACTTC; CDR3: CASSPTMPSNEQYF
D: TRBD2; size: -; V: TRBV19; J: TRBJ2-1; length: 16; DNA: TGTGCCAGTAGTATTGGACTAGCGGGGGGTTACAATGAGCAGTTCTTC; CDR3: CASSIGLAGGYNEQFF
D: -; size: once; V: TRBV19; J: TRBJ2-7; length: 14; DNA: TGTGCCAGTAGTAGAGGTAGCGACCTCTACGAGCAGTACTTC; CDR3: CASSRGSDLYEQYF
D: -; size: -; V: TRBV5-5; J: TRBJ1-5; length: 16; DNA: TGTGCCAGCAGCTTGAGGGGCCCCAGCGGGGCTCAGCCCCAGCATTTT; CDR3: CASSLRGPSGAQPQHF
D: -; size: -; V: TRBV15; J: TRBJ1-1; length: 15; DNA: TGTGCCACCAGCAGAGATGGGGTTGGCGGGACTGAAGCTTTCTTT; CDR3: CATSRDGVGGTEAFF
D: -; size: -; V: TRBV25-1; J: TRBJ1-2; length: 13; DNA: TGTGCCAGCAGTGAATCAGGGTTGGGGGGCTACACCTTC; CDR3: CASSESGLGGYTF